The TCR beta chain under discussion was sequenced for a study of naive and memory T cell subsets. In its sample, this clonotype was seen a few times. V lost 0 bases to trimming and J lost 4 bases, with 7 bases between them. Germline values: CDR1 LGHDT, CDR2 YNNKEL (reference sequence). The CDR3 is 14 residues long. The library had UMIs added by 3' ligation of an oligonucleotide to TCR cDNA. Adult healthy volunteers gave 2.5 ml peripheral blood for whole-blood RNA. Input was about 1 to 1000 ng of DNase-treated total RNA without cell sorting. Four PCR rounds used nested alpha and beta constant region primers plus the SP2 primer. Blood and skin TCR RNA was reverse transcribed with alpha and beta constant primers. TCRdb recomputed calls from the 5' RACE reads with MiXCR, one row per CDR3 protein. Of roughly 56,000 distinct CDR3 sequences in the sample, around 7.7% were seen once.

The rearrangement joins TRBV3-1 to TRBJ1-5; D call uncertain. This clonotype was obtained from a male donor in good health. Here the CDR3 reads CASSQDWGNQPQHF. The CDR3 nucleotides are TGTGCCAGCAGCCAAGATTGGGGAAATCAGCCCCAGCATTTT.